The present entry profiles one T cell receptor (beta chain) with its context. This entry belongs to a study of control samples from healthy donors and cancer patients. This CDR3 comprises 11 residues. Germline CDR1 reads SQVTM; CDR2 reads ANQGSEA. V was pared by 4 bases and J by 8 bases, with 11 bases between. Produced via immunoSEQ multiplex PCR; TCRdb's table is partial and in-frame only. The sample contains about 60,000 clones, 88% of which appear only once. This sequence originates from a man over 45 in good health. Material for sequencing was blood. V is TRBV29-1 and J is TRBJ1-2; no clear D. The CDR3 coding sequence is TGCAGCGTTGCAGCAAGAGAAGGCTACACCTTC. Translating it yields CSVAAREGYTF.